The source of this TCR beta chain is a study of blood T cell repertoires in COVID-19 (TCRdb year 2020). Regarding the complete study: Collaborator samples came from the United States, Italy and Spain and covered acute and convalescent phases of COVID-19. HLA class I and class II types, where available, came from metadata supplied by the sample provider rather than from assay-based typing. Samples were obtained from the ongoing ImmuneRACE study (first 160 participants) and from about 1,300 subjects provided by 6 global collaborators. Subjects who had been exposed to COVID-19, were actively infected with it, or had recovered from it provided the deeply sampled blood TCRbeta repertoires that made up the dataset. A freely available public database, intended as a resource for researchers studying the immune response to SARS-CoV-2, is where the repertoires were released. The prospective study material was composed of cDNA or gDNA derived from T cells, B-cell-depleted T cells, or PBMCs. A de-identified subject ID, COVID-19 status, age in years and sex were almost always included in the sample metadata.

The immunoSEQ Assay, a bias-controlled multiplex PCR, was used to amplify TCRbeta CDR3 regions from genomic DNA. Per the authors' processing: The number of nucleated cells in each sample was estimated by amplification of reference gene primers within the assay. To quantify the absolute abundance of each unique TCRbeta CDR3 rearrangement, sequence reads were collapsed and filtered. For each sample, productive Simpson clonality was calculated as the square root of Simpson's diversity index across productive rearrangements. This is the immuneACCESS table as TCRdb keeps it, with only in-frame sequences that have V and J called. A part of the clones is gone; compared with another copy, unresolved V genes explain less than half, and the rest is unexplained. V, J and clone size were drawn from that table, and D and trimming were deduced from the DNA. Counted in this sample were some 97,000 clones; around four fifths of them appeared once. The ten largest make up approximately 29% of the sample.

This clone was observed a few times. The clone's antigen remains unknown. Per-base quality was not reported, and no clone a single base away is much larger than it. General study outcomes and caveats: How much clinical and demographic metadata was included differed by source and by participant, and the metadata was provided uncurated.

Whole blood was collected in K2EDTA tubes by collaborating institutions according to the institutions' own protocols. For TCRbeta analysis, collaborators shipped samples as frozen whole blood, isolated PBMCs, or DNA extracted from either of those sample types. CDR1 and CDR2, per the germline V gene, are MRHNA and SNTAGT. The CDR3 spans 16 residues, from the cysteine through the phenylalanine. The entry retains the CDR3 DNA only, 48 bases that are in frame from base 1. V is trimmed back by 10 bases and J by 5 bases, and the junction contains 12 bases that no gene match accounts for. The V and J genes are TRBV6-4 and TRBJ1-5; 12 middle bases align to TRBD1. This receptor was obtained from a man aged 70-80 years with active or convalescent COVID-19. The sequencing input was peripheral blood. The DNA sequence follows: TGTGCCACCCAGCGGGGACAGGGGGCTTTGCATCAGCCCCAGCATTTT. It translates as CATQRGQGALHQPQHF.